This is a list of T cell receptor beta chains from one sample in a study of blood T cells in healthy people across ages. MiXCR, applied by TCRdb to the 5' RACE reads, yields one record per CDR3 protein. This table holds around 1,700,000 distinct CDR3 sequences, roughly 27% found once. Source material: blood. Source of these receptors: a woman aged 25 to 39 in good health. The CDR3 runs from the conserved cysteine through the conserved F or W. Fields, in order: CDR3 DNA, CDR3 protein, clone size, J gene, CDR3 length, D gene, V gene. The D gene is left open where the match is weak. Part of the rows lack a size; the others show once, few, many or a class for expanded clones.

TGTGCCTGGAGTGGCCGAGGTCAGGGAGTTATTCAGCCCCAGCATTTT,CAWSGRGQGVIQPQHF,NA,TRBJ1-5,16,NA,TRBV30
TGTGCCATCACCCCATCAGGAGGCATGAACACTGAAGCTTTCTTT,CAITPSGGMNTEAFF,few,TRBJ1-1,15,NA,TRBV10-3
TGCGCCAGCAGCCAAGATCCCGCGACTAGCGGGAGCTACGATGAGCAGTACTTC,CASSQDPATSGSYDEQYF,NA,TRBJ2-5,18,TRBD2,TRBV4-3
TGCAGTGCTAGCCCAGGGATGGGTTGCTCTGAAGCTTTCTTT,CSASPGMGCSEAFF,NA,TRBJ1-1,14,NA,TRBV20-1
TGTGCCAGCAGTCCGCCGGGGAGGAAATACAATGAGCAGTTCTTC,CASSPPGRKYNEQFF,NA,TRBJ2-1,15,NA,TRBV27
TGTGCCAGCAGCCAATCGGCGGGGGGCGAGACCCAGTACTTC,CASSQSAGGETQYF,NA,TRBJ2-5,14,TRBD2,TRBV7-6
TGTGCCACCAGTGATGAGCGGGGGGGATCCTACAATGAGCAGTTCTTC,CATSDERGGSYNEQFF,few,TRBJ2-1,16,TRBD2,TRBV24-1
TGCAGTGCTAGAGATACGGCTCGTGGCACAGATACGCAGTATTTT,CSARDTARGTDTQYF,NA,TRBJ2-3,15,NA,TRBV20-1
TGCGCCAGCAGCCGTGTGGGACAGGGAGTCAATGGCTACACCTTC,CASSRVGQGVNGYTF,NA,TRBJ1-2,15,TRBD1,TRBV5-1
TGCGCCAGCAGCCCTGGACAGGGAGACACTGAAGCTTTCTTT,CASSPGQGDTEAFF,many,TRBJ1-1,14,TRBD1,TRBV5-1
TGCGCCAGCAGGGCGGGTCAATTCGATGAGCAGTTCTTC,CASRAGQFDEQFF,many,TRBJ2-1,13,NA,TRBV10-2
TGTGCCAGCAGTGGGGGAGGGATCGGCAATCAGCCCCAGCATTTT,CASSGGGIGNQPQHF,few,TRBJ1-5,15,NA,TRBV6-6
TGTGCCAGCAGTGAGATAGCGGCTTCTAACACAGATACGCAGTATTTT,CASSEIAASNTDTQYF,NA,TRBJ2-3,16,NA,TRBV2
TGTGCCAGCAGTCATGGGACTAGCGGGATAACAGATACGCAGTATTTT,CASSHGTSGITDTQYF,few,TRBJ2-3,16,TRBD2,TRBV12-3/TRBV12-4
TGTGCCAGCAGCTTAGAAGGGGGACGGTCACCCCTCCACTTT,CASSLEGGRSPLHF,few,TRBJ1-6,14,NA,TRBV7-2
TGTGCCACCAGTGATTTAGGCGGGGGGGCCTACAATGAGCAGTTCTTC,CATSDLGGGAYNEQFF,few,TRBJ2-1,16,TRBD2,TRBV24-1
TGCAGCGTCTGGGACAGGCGCGGCTACACCTTC,CSVWDRRGYTF,NA,TRBJ1-2,11,TRBD1,TRBV29-1
TGCAGCGTTGTTCTGGTCGGTGTTAATCAGCCCCAGCATTTT,CSVVLVGVNQPQHF,NA,TRBJ1-5,14,NA,TRBV29-1
TGTGCCAGCAGCCGACTAGCGGGAGATTATGAGCAGTTCTTC,CASSRLAGDYEQFF,many,TRBJ2-1,14,TRBD2,TRBV12-3/TRBV12-4
TGTGCCAGCAGCGTGAGGGACCGCACAGATACGCAGTATTTT,CASSVRDRTDTQYF,few,TRBJ2-3,14,NA,TRBV9
TGTGCCAGCAGCCGAGGGAGCGGGCAGTATTTT,CASSRGSGQYF,few,TRBJ2-3,11,NA,TRBV12-3/TRBV12-4
TGTGCCAGCAGTTTCAACCAGAACGAGCAGTACTTC,CASSFNQNEQYF,many,TRBJ2-7,12,NA,TRBV28
TGTGCCAGCAGTTTCGCGGTCCAAAACTATGGCTACACCTTC,CASSFAVQNYGYTF,few,TRBJ1-2,14,NA,TRBV12-3/TRBV12-4
TGCGCCAGCAGCTTGTCCCGGGGAGGGACAAACTATGGCTACACCTTC,CASSLSRGGTNYGYTF,many,TRBJ1-2,16,NA,TRBV5-1
TGTGCCATCAGTGTAGCTGGGGACCACGAGCAGTACTTC,CAISVAGDHEQYF,few,TRBJ2-7,13,NA,TRBV10-3
TGTGCCAGCAGTCTGAACGGACTAGCGGGAAAGGGGACTGAGCAGTTCTTC,CASSLNGLAGKGTEQFF,few,TRBJ2-1,17,TRBD2,TRBV12-3/TRBV12-4
TGTGCCAGCAGCTTAGAGGTTGGCAGCGGGGCCCCAGATACGCAGTATTTT,CASSLEVGSGAPDTQYF,NA,TRBJ2-3,17,TRBD2,TRBV7-2
TGTGCCAGCAGAGATATAACTAGCACAGATACGCAGTATTTT,CASRDITSTDTQYF,NA,TRBJ2-3,14,NA,TRBV28
TGTGCCAGCAGAAACATCAAGAACACTGAAGCTTTCTTT,CASRNIKNTEAFF,few,TRBJ1-1,13,NA,TRBV11-2
TGTGCCAGCAGCCCGGAACAGGGTGCCCCTTATGAAGAACTGTTTTTT,CASSPEQGAPYEELFF,NA,TRBJ1-4,16,NA,TRBV9
TGTGCCAGCAGCTTAGATCCTCGGGTGCGGGCCAAAAACATTCAGTACTTC,CASSLDPRVRAKNIQYF,many,TRBJ2-4,17,NA,TRBV11-2
TGCAGTGTACGGGGTAGGGGGGGAGAGACCCAGTACTTC,CSVRGRGGETQYF,NA,TRBJ2-5,13,NA,TRBV20-1
TGCGCCAGCAGCCAAGTCGGACAGCACACTGAAGCTTTCTTT,CASSQVGQHTEAFF,NA,TRBJ1-1,14,NA,TRBV4-1
TGCGCCAGCAGCTTACTTAGCTCAAACTCCTACAATGAGCAGTTCTTC,CASSLLSSNSYNEQFF,NA,TRBJ2-1,16,NA,TRBV5-1
TGTGCCACCAGCGGACGCGGGAGAGGGAGCACAGATACGCAGTATTTT,CATSGRGRGSTDTQYF,NA,TRBJ2-3,16,TRBD2,TRBV15
TGTGCCAGCAGCTGGGTCGAGGGGAGGGGCACCGGGGAGCTGTTTTTT,CASSWVEGRGTGELFF,many,TRBJ2-2,16,TRBD2,TRBV5-5
TGCAGCGGGGGACATTCTTCCGAGCAGTACTTC,CSGGHSSEQYF,NA,TRBJ2-7,11,NA,TRBV29-1
TGTGCCAGCAGTTTACAGGGTGAGGAGCAGTTCTTC,CASSLQGEEQFF,many,TRBJ2-1,12,NA,TRBV12-3/TRBV12-4
TGTGCCAGCAGTCCTGGGGCGGGAAACACCATATATTTT,CASSPGAGNTIYF,NA,TRBJ1-3,13,NA,TRBV12-3/TRBV12-4
TGTGCCAGCGGTCGGAGGGTACAGACTGAAGCTTTCTTT,CASGRRVQTEAFF,NA,TRBJ1-1,13,NA,TRBV6-5
TGTGCCAGCGGACACAGGGCCCAAGGCGAAAAACTGTTTTTT,CASGHRAQGEKLFF,few,TRBJ1-4,14,NA,TRBV2